A selection of T cell receptor beta chains follows, all from one sample in a study of graft-versus-host responses after intestinal transplantation. Their target antigens are unknown. Only in-frame clones appear in the TCRdb table, and some are missing; sequencing was by immunoSEQ multiplex PCR. The table lists tens of thousands of clones, roughly 89% of them singletons. Source: unstimulated CD4+ T cells sorted from spleen or lymph node cells, taken before intestinal transplant. The receptors were sampled from a human donor who received an intestinal transplant. Both conserved end residues are part of each CDR3. The D gene is left open where the match is weak. Clone size is shown for a subset of rows, as once, few, many or a class of expanded clone.

D gene: .; J gene: TRBJ1-2; clone size: .; V gene: TRBV28; CDR3 DNA: TGTGCCAGCAGTTTTATGGCTTACGGGCAGATCAACTATGGCTACACCTTC; CDR3 protein: CASSFMAYGQINYGYTF
D gene: TRBD2; J gene: TRBJ2-7; clone size: .; V gene: TRBV19; CDR3 DNA: TGTGCCAGTAGTGCGGCTGGGACTAGCGGGAGGTACGAGCAGTACTTC; CDR3 protein: CASSAAGTSGRYEQYF
D gene: .; J gene: TRBJ2-1; clone size: .; V gene: TRBV1; CDR3 DNA: TGCACCAGCAGCGAGGTGAAAACTAGCGGGACGGATGAGCAGTTCTTC; CDR3 protein: CTSSEVKTSGTDEQFF
D gene: .; J gene: TRBJ1-3; clone size: .; V gene: TRBV5-1; CDR3 DNA: TGCGCCAGCAGCTTGCCGGCCAGCTCTGGAAACACCATATATTTT; CDR3 protein: CASSLPASSGNTIYF
D gene: .; J gene: TRBJ1-4; clone size: .; V gene: TRBV25-1; CDR3 DNA: TGTGCCAGCAGCATCGGACGCGGAAGGATTGAAAAACTGTTTTTT; CDR3 protein: CASSIGRGRIEKLFF
D gene: TRBD2; J gene: TRBJ2-1; clone size: .; V gene: TRBV5-1; CDR3 DNA: TGCGCCAGCAGTCCGGGACTAGGGAGACGGGCCTCCTACAATGAGCAGTTCTTC; CDR3 protein: CASSPGLGRRASYNEQFF
D gene: .; J gene: TRBJ2-1; clone size: .; V gene: TRBV16; CDR3 DNA: TGTGCCAGCAGCCAATTCGCCTACAATGAGCAGTTCTTC; CDR3 protein: CASSQFAYNEQFF
D gene: .; J gene: TRBJ2-6; clone size: .; V gene: TRBV5-1; CDR3 DNA: TGCGCCAGCAGCCGGAGGGACGGCGCAAGAGGGGCCAACGTCCTGACTTTC; CDR3 protein: CASSRRDGARGANVLTF
D gene: .; J gene: TRBJ2-1; clone size: .; V gene: TRBV5-7; CDR3 DNA: TGTGCCAGCAGCTTCTATGCCGGGCGAGGTTTTATCGGAGGCAATGAGCAGTTCTTC; CDR3 protein: CASSFYAGRGFIGGNEQFF
D gene: TRBD2; J gene: TRBJ2-5; clone size: once; V gene: TRBV5-4; CDR3 DNA: TGTGCCAGCAGCTTGCGCACCGCGGGAGGAGAGACCCAGTACTTC; CDR3 protein: CASSLRTAGGETQYF
D gene: TRBD1; J gene: TRBJ1-1; clone size: .; V gene: TRBV5-6; CDR3 DNA: TGTGCCAGCAGCTTAGACCCCTGGACAGGGGGCACTGAAGCTTTCTTT; CDR3 protein: CASSLDPWTGGTEAFF
D gene: .; J gene: TRBJ2-1; clone size: .; V gene: TRBV20-1; CDR3 DNA: TGCAGTGCTAGAGAGTACAATGAGCAGTTCTTC; CDR3 protein: CSAREYNEQFF
D gene: .; J gene: TRBJ2-7; clone size: .; V gene: TRBV5-4; CDR3 DNA: TGTGCCAGCAGCTCCCAGGGAATGGGCGAGCAGTACTTC; CDR3 protein: CASSSQGMGEQYF
D gene: .; J gene: TRBJ2-1; clone size: few; V gene: TRBV18; CDR3 DNA: TGTGCCAGCTCCCCTCGACTTGAGCAGTTCTTC; CDR3 protein: CASSPRLEQFF
D gene: .; J gene: TRBJ1-5; clone size: .; V gene: TRBV6-6; CDR3 DNA: TGTGCCAGCAGTTACTTAGCTTTCAATCAGCCCCAGCATTTT; CDR3 protein: CASSYLAFNQPQHF
D gene: TRBD1; J gene: TRBJ2-2; clone size: .; V gene: TRBV7-9; CDR3 DNA: TGTGCCAGCAGCCCAGACAGGGGGACCGGGGAGCTGTTTTTT; CDR3 protein: CASSPDRGTGELFF
D gene: .; J gene: TRBJ1-2; clone size: .; V gene: TRBV19; CDR3 DNA: TGTGCCAGTAAAAGGGGGACGATTGAGGGCTACACCTTC; CDR3 protein: CASKRGTIEGYTF
D gene: .; J gene: TRBJ2-5; clone size: .; V gene: TRBV27; CDR3 DNA: TGTGCCAGCAGTCCGCTACCCCAAGAGACCCAGTACTTC; CDR3 protein: CASSPLPQETQYF